This T cell receptor (beta chain) was identified during a study of T cell responses to AZD1222 COVID-19 vaccine. About the study: Second-dose intervals of approximately 4 or approximately 12 weeks were pooled. Points from the study as a whole: Spike-wide coverage was observed for vaccine-associated CD4 TCRs, with dominant responses at 160-218 and 743-854. Nearly half of unique spike-specific TCRs reportedly avoided B.1.351 and B.1.1.7 mutated regions. Just a handful of AZD1222 recipients tested seropositive at baseline.

Libraries were prepared by immunoSEQ multiplex PCR; TCRdb keeps only in-frame clonotypes and omits some of them. The profile covers 95,000 to 110,000 clones, with around nine tenths appearing a single time and 18% taken by the ten largest. As concerns this clone: What it recognizes is unknown.

Germline V gene sequence: CDR1 LGHDT, CDR2 YNNKEL (reference sequence). The CDR3 contains 13 residues. V lost 4 bases to trimming and J lost 6 bases, with 12 bases between them. The gene calls are TRBV3-1 (or the pseudogene TRBV3-2) and TRBJ1-2, with unresolved D. This specimen consisted of peripheral blood, obtained on day 0 of AZD1222 vaccination. The source is an adult in good health. This CDR3 reads CASSRQERDGYTF. The CDR3 DNA is TGTGCCAGCAGCCGGCAGGAAAGGGATGGCTACACCTTC.